These T cell receptor beta chains were read from a single sample in a study. TCRdb passed the multiplex PCR reads through MiXCR, listing each CDR3 protein once. The sample yields some 1,500 distinct CDR3 sequences, around 4.1% seen once. Sample: naive CD4+ T cells sorted from blood. The receptors were sampled from a female donor with breast cancer. The CDR3 runs from the conserved cysteine through the conserved F or W. Each record gives: D gene, V gene, J gene, clone size, CDR3 DNA, CDR3 protein. D genes are given only for firm matches. Size is stated as once, few or many counts, or a class when the clone is expanded.

-	TRBV12-3/TRBV12-4	TRBJ1-2	medium-sized	TGTGCCAGCAGTTTCGGCAGTAGTAACTATGGCTACACCTTC	CASSFGSSNYGYTF
-	TRBV12-3/TRBV12-4	TRBJ1-2	many	TGTGCCAGCAACTCGGCGGGGAGCTATGGCTACACCTTC	CASNSAGSYGYTF
-	TRBV12-3/TRBV12-4	TRBJ1-2	medium-sized	TGTGCCAGCAGTTTAGAGAACATTATAGCCCGGCGACAGGATAACTATGGCTACACCTTC	CASSLENIIARRQDNYGYTF
-	TRBV12-3/TRBV12-4	TRBJ1-2	medium-sized	TGTGCCAGCAGTACCGACGGACTCTATGGCTACACCTTC	CASSTDGLYGYTF
-	TRBV12-3/TRBV12-4	TRBJ1-2	medium-sized	TGTGCCAGCAGCCGGGACTCCTATGGCTACACCTTC	CASSRDSYGYTF
TRBD1	TRBV12-3/TRBV12-4	TRBJ1-2	medium-sized	TGTGCCAGCAGCCTGGGACAGGGGCTGGGTGGCTACACCTTC	CASSLGQGLGGYTF
-	TRBV12-3/TRBV12-4	TRBJ1-2	many	TGTGCCAGCAGTGGGCCCGGGAGGAGAGGGGACTATGGCTACACCTTC	CASSGPGRRGDYGYTF
-	TRBV12-3/TRBV12-4	TRBJ1-2	many	TGTGCCAGCAGTTTGGGTTCCAGGCCGATATCTAACTATGGCTACACCTTC	CASSLGSRPISNYGYTF
TRBD1	TRBV12-3/TRBV12-4	TRBJ1-2	medium-sized	TGTGCCAGCAGTACCGCCGGGACAGACTATGGCTACACCTTC	CASSTAGTDYGYTF
-	TRBV12-3/TRBV12-4	TRBJ1-2	large	TGTGCCAGCAGTCTCGAAAGCAACTATGGCTACACCTTC	CASSLESNYGYTF
-	TRBV12-3/TRBV12-4	TRBJ1-2	medium-sized	TGTGCCAGCAGTTTAGCAAGGCAGAACTATGGCTACACCTTC	CASSLARQNYGYTF
-	TRBV12-3/TRBV12-4	TRBJ1-2	medium-sized	TGTGCCAGCAGTTTAGACGGAGCCTATGGCTACACCTTC	CASSLDGAYGYTF
TRBD1	TRBV12-3/TRBV12-4	TRBJ1-2	medium-sized	TGTGCCAGCCGGGGACAGGCGAACTATGGCTACACCTTC	CASRGQANYGYTF
-	TRBV12-3/TRBV12-4	TRBJ1-2	many	TGTGCCAGCCGTCGGGGCGACTCTAACTATGGCTACACCTTC	CASRRGDSNYGYTF